This passage covers 8 T cell receptor beta chains from one sample sequenced in a study of cytomegalovirus exposure and HLA in healthy donors. Researchers ran the PCR with 60 Vbeta and 13 Jbeta primers. Only in-frame clones appear in the TCRdb table, and some are missing; sequencing was by immunoSEQ multiplex PCR. The sample has 45,000 to 65,000 clones; 60% to 80% are singletons. The sample comprised PBMCs. These TCRs come from a woman aged 40 to 49 in good health and CMV-seropositive.

The chain recombines TRBV5-6 with TRBJ2-7; no definite D call. The CDR3 runs to 12 residues. The V end was cut by 3 bases, the J end by 6 bases, with 10 bases between. Germline V gives CDR1 SGHDT, CDR2 YYEEEE. The chain's CDR3 is CASSSRMGEQYF. The CDR3 nucleotides read TGTGCCAGCAGCTCTAGGATGGGCGAGCAGTACTTC.

The V and J genes are TRBV10-2 and TRBJ1-2; tentative D call: TRBD1 (6 bases). Trimming left V 10 bases short and J 3 bases short, with 18 bases between. CDR1 and CDR2 from the germline V gene are WSHSY and SAAADI. The CDR3 has 14 amino acids. CDR3 sequence (DNA): TGCGCCACTTCAAGGGGAGGGGGTGACTATGGCTACACCTTC. Translated: CATSRGGGDYGYTF.

The chain uses TRBV19 and TRBJ2-7; D not certain. Germline assignment: CDR1 LNHDA and CDR2 SQIVND (reference sequence). V was pared by 3 bases and J by 4 bases, with 10 bases between. CDR3 length equals 13 residues. CDR3: CASSIAPGYEQYF. The DNA of the CDR3 is TGTGCCAGTAGTATCGCCCCGGGTTACGAGCAGTACTTC.

The chain joins TRBV7-3 to TRBJ1-2; 8 nucleotides align to TRBD1. V shed 4 bases, J shed 6 bases, and the junction held 4 bases outside the gene matches. Per germline, CDR1 SGHTA and CDR2 FQGTGA. CDR3 size: 13 residues. CDR3 protein: CASSSGQGDGYTF. The CDR3 nucleotides read TGTGCCAGCAGCTCCGGACAGGGCGATGGCTACACCTTC. The full variable domain, completed using reference TRBV7-3 and TRBJ1-2, is GAGVSQTPSNKVTEKGKYVELRCDPISGHTALYWYRQSLGQGPEFLIYFQGTGAADDSGLPNDRFFAVRPEGSVSTLKIQRTERGDSAVYLCASSSGQGDGYTFGSGTRLTVV.

V and J are TRBV4-1 and TRBJ1-1; D is ambiguous. V lost 1 base and J 4 bases, leaving 19 bases between the germline ends. Germline values: CDR1 MGHRA, CDR2 YSYEKL. CDR3 length equals 17 residues. The DNA of the CDR3 is TGCGCCAGCAGCCAAGGATTGTTCGGGGTACGTGGCACTGAAGCTTTCTTT. Translating gives CASSQGLFGVRGTEAFF.

The chain couples TRBV6-1 to TRBJ1-2, with D possibly matching TRBD1 (5 bases). Trimming shortened V by 3 bases and J by 7 bases, and 12 bases separated the two germline ends. This CDR3 contains 13 residues. Per germline, CDR1 MNHNS and CDR2 SASEGT. The CDR3 spells CASSEAQQGGYTF. The CDR3, as DNA: TGTGCCAGCAGTGAGGCGCAGCAGGGTGGCTACACCTTC.

The rearrangement links TRBV6-5 to TRBJ1-1, with TRBD1 as a possible D gene (5 bases). Germline V lookup: CDR1 MNHEY, CDR2 SVGAGI. V lost 6 bases, J lost 5 bases, and 19 bases lay in between. The CDR3 runs 15 residues. The CDR3 DNA reads TGTGCCAGCAGCTCCCACGGGGGGGGTAGGACTGAAGCTTTCTTT. It encodes CASSSHGGGRTEAFF.

This chain links TRBV6-4 with TRBJ1-2; possible D gene TRBD1, 6 bases. V gave up 3 bases and J gave up 8 bases, with 13 bases separating them. CDR1 is MRHNA, CDR2 SNTAGT, per germline. This CDR3 is 13 amino acids long. DNA for the CDR3: TGTGCCAGCAGTGAACAGGGCTTGGGGGGCTACACCTTC. This encodes CASSEQGLGGYTF.